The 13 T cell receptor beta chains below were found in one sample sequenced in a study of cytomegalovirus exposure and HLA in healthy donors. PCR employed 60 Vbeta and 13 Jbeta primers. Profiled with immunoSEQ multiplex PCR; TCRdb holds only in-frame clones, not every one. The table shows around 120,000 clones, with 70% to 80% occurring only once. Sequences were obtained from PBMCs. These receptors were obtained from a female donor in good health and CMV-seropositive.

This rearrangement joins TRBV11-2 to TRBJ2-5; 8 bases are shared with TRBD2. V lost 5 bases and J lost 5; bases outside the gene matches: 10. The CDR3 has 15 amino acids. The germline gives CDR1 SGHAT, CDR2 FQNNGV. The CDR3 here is CASSPWAGGGETQYF. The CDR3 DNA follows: TGTGCCAGCAGCCCATGGGCGGGGGGCGGGGAGACCCAGTACTTC.

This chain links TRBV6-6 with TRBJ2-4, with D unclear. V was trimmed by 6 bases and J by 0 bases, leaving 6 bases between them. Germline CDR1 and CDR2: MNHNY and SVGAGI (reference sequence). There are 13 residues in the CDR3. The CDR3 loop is CASSAVAKNIQYF. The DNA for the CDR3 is TGTGCCAGCAGCGCAGTAGCCAAAAACATTCAGTACTTC.

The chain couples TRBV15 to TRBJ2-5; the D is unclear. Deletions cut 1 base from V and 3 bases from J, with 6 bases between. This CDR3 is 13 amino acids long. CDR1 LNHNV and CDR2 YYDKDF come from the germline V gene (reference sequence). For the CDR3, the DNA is TGTGCCACCAGCAGAGGACGGGAAGAGACCCAGTACTTC. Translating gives CATSRGREETQYF.

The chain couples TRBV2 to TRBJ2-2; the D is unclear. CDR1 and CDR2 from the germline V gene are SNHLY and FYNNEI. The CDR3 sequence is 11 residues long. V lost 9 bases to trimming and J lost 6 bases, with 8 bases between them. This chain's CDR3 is CASLYSGELFF. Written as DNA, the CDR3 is TGTGCCAGTCTTTATTCCGGGGAGCTGTTTTTT.

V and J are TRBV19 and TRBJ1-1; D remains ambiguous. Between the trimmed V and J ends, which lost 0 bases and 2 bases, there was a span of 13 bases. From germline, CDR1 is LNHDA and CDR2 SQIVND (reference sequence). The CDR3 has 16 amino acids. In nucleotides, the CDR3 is TGTGCCAGTAGTATAGAGGTGAACAACCCCAACACTGAAGCTTTCTTT. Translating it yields CASSIEVNNPNTEAFF.

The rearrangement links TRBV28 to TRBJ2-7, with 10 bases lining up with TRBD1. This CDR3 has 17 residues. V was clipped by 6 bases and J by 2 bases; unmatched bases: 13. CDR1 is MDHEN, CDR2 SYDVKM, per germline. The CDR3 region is CASRPGTGASQPYEQYF. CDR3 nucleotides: TGTGCCAGCAGGCCGGGGACAGGGGCTTCCCAACCCTACGAGCAGTACTTC.

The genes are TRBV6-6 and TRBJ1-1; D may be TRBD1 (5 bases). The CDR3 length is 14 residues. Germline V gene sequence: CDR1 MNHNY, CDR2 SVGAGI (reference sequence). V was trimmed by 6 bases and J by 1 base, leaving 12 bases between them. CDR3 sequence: CASRWTRSNTEAFF. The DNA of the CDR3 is TGTGCCAGCAGGTGGACAAGATCGAACACTGAAGCTTTCTTT.

This CDR3 is CASSRGAFLAGIQETQYF. CDR3 sequence (DNA): TGTGCCAGTAGTAGGGGGGCCTTCCTAGCGGGGATCCAAGAGACCCAGTACTTC. V gene TRBV19 combines with J gene TRBJ2-5; TRBD2 agrees at 9 bases. Germline V gene sequence: CDR1 LNHDA, CDR2 SQIVND (reference sequence). With V trimmed by 4 bases and J by 1 base, 13 bases remained unmatched. The CDR3 is 18 amino acids.

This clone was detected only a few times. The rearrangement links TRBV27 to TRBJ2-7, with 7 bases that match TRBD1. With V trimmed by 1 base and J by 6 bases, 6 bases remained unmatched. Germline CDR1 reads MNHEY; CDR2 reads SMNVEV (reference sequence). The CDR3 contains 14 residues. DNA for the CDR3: TGTGCCAGCAGTTTATTGGGACAGCTCTTCGAGCAGTACTTC. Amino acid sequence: CASSLLGQLFEQYF.

The CDR3 loop reads CASSPSGDRVGDTQYF. CDR3 coding DNA: TGTGCCAGCAGTCCCAGCGGCGACAGGGTAGGGGATACGCAGTATTTT. The V call is TRBV4-2, the J call TRBJ2-3; TRBD1 matches at 7 bases. This CDR3 region has 16 residues. CDR1 is LGHNA and CDR2 is YNFKEQ in the germline V gene. Trimming cost V 6 bases and J 6 bases; bases outside gene matches: 15.

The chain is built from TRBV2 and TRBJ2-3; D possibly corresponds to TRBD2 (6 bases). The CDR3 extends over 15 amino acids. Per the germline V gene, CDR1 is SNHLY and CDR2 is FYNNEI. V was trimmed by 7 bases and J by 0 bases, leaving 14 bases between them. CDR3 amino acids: CASTLTSSSTDTQYF. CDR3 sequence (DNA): TGTGCCAGCACCCTGACTAGTTCTAGCACAGATACGCAGTATTTT.

The CDR3 protein is CASSLPRNIQPQHF. The DNA of the CDR3 is TGTGCCAGCAGTTTACCCAGGAATATTCAGCCCCAGCATTTT. The chain recombines TRBV28 with TRBJ1-5, with unresolved D. The CDR3 covers 14 residues. Between the trimmed V and J ends, which lost 2 bases and 6 bases, there was a span of 11 bases. Germline-derived CDR1 and CDR2 are MDHEN and SYDVKM.

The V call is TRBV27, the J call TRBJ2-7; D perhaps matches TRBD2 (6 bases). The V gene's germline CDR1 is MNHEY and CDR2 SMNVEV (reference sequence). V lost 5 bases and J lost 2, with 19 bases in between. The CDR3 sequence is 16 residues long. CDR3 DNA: TGTGCCAGCAGTGTGCGGGGAATTAGGGTCGCCTACGAGCAGTACTTC. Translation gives CASSVRGIRVAYEQYF.